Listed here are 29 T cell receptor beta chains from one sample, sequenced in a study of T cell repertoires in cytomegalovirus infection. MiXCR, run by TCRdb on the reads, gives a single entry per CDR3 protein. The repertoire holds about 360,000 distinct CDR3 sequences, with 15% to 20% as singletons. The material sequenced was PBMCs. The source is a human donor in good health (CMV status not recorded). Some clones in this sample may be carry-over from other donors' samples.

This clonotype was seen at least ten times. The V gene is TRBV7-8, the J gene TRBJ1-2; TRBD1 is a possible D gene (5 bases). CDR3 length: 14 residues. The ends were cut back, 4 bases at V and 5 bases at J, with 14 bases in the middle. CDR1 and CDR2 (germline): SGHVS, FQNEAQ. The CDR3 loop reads CASSYSGTRYGYTF. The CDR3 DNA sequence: TGTGCCAGCAGCTACTCCGGGACGCGATATGGCTACACCTTC.

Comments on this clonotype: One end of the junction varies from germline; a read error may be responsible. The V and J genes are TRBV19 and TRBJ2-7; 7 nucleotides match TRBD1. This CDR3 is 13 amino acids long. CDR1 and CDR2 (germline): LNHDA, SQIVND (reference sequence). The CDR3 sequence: CATSRNRGYEQYF. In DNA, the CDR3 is TGTGCCACTAGTCGGAACAGGGGTTACGAGCAGTACTTC.

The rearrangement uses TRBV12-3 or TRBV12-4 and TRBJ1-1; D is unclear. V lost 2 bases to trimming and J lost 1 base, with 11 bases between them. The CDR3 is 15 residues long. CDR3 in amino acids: CASSLRPAWNTEAFF. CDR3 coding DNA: TGTGCCAGCAGTTTAAGGCCCGCGTGGAACACTGAAGCTTTCTTT.

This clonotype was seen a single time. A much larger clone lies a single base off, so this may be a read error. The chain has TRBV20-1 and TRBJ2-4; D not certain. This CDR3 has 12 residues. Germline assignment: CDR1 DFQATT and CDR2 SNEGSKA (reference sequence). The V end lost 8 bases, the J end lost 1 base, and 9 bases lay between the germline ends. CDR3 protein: CSLLLAKNIQYF. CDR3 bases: TGCAGTCTACTGCTGGCCAAAAACATTCAGTACTTC.

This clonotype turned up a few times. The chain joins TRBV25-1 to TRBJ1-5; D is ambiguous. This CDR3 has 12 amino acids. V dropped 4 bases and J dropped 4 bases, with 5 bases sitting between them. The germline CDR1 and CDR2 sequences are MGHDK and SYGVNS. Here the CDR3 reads CASSGENQPQHF. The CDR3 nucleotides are TGTGCCAGCAGTGGAGAGAATCAGCCCCAGCATTTT.

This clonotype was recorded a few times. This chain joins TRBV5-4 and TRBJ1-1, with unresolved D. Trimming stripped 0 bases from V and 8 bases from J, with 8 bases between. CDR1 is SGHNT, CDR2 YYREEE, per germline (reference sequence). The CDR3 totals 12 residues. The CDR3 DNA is TGTGCCAGCAGCTTGGTCGGACTCGAAGCTTTCTTT. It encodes CASSLVGLEAFF.

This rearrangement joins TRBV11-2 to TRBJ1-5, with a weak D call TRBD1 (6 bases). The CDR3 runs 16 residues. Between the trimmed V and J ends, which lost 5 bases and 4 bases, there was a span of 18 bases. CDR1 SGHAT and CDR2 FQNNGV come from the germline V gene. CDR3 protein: CASSLNSGHRNQPQHF. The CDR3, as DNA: TGTGCCAGCAGCCTGAACTCGGGACACCGAAATCAGCCCCAGCATTTT. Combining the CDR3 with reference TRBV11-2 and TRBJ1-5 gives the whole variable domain EAGVAQSPRYKIIEKRQSVAFWCNPISGHATLYWYQQILGQGPKLLIQFQNNGVVDDSQLPKDRFSAERLKGVDSTLKIQPAKLEDSAVYLCASSLNSGHRNQPQHFGDGTRLSIL.

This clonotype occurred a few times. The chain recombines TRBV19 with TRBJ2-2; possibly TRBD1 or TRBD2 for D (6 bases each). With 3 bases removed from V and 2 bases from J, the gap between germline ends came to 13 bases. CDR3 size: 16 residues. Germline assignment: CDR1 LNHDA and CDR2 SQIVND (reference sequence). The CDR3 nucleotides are TGTGCCAGTAGTATTGGAGGGGGAATCAACACCGGGGAGCTGTTTTTT. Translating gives CASSIGGGINTGELFF.

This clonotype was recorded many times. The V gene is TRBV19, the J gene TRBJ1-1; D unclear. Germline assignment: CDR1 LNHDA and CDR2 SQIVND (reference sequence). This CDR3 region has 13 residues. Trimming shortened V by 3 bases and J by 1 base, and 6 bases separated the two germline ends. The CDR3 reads CASSINGNTEAFF. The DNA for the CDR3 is TGTGCCAGTAGTATTAACGGGAACACTGAAGCTTTCTTT.

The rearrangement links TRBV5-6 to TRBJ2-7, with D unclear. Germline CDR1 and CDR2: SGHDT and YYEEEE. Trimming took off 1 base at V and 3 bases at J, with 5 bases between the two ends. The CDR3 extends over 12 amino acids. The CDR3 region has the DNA TGTGCCAGCAGCTTGCCAGGCTACGAGCAGTACTTC. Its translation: CASSLPGYEQYF.

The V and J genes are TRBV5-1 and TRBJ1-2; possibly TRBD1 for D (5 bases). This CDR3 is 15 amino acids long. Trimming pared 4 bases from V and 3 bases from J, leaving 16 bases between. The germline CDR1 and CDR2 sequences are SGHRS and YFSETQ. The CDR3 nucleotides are TGCGCCAGCAGCAAAACTTCGACAGAGGACTATGGCTACACCTTC. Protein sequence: CASSKTSTEDYGYTF.

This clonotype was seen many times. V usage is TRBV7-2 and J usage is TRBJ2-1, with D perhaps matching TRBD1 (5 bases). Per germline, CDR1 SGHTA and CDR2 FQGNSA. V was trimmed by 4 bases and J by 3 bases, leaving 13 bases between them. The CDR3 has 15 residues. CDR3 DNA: TGTGCCAGCAGCTCCGGATTCACAGGCTACAATGAGCAGTTCTTC. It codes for CASSSGFTGYNEQFF.

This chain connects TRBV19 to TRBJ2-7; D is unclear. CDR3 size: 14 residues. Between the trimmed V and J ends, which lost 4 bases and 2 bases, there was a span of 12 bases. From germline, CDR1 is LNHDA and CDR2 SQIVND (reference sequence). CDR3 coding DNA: TGTGCCAGTAGTACCCAAAGGGAACCCTACGAGCAGTACTTC. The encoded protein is CASSTQREPYEQYF. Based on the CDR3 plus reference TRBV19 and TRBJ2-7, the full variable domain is DGGITQSPKYLFRKEGQNVTLSCEQNLNHDAMYWYRQDPGQGLRLIYYSQIVNDFQKGDIAEGYSVSREKKESFPLTVTSAQKNPTAFYLCASSTQREPYEQYFGPGTRLTVT.

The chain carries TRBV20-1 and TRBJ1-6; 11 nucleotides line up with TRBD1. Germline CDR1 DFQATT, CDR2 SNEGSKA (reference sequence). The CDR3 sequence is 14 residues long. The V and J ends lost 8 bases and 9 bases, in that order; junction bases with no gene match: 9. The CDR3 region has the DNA TGCAGTTCCTGGACAGGGGGCTTAACTTCACCCCTCCACTTT. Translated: CSSWTGGLTSPLHF.

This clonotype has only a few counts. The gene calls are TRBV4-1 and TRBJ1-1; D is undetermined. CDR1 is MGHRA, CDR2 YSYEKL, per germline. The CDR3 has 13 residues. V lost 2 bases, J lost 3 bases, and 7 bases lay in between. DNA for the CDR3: TGCGCCAGCAGCCAACGCCGAGACACTGAAGCTTTCTTT. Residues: CASSQRRDTEAFF.

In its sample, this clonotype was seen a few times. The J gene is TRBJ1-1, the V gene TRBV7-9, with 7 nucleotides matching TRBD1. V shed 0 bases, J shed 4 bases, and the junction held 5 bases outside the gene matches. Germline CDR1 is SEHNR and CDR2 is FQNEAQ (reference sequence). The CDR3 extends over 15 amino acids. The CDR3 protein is CASSLAGQRITEAFF. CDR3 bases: TGTGCCAGCAGCTTAGCGGGACAGAGAATCACTGAAGCTTTCTTT.

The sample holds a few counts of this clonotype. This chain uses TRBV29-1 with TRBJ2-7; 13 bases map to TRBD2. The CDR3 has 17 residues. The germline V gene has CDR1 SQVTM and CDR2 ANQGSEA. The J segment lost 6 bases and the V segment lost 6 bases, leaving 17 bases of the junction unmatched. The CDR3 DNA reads TGCAGCGTCGCTAAGAGACTAGCGGGAGGCTCTTCGGGCGAGCAGTACTTC. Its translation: CSVAKRLAGGSSGEQYF.

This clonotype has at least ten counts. The DNA of the CDR3 is TGTGCCAGCAGCCGGGGAGGGCGAAATGAGCAGTTCTTC. It translates to CASSRGGRNEQFF. The chain has TRBV7-2 and TRBJ2-1, with 7 bases fitting TRBD2. Germline V gene sequence: CDR1 SGHTA, CDR2 FQGNSA. V trimming: 5 bases; J trimming: 7 bases; junction bases outside the gene matches: 5. CDR3 length equals 13 residues.

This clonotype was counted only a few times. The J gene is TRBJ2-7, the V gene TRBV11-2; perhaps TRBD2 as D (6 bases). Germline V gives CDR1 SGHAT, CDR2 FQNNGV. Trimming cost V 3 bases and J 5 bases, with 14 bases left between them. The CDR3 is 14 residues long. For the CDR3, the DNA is TGTGCCAGCAGCTTTGGCGGGACCTCGGACGAGCAGTACTTC. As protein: CASSFGGTSDEQYF.

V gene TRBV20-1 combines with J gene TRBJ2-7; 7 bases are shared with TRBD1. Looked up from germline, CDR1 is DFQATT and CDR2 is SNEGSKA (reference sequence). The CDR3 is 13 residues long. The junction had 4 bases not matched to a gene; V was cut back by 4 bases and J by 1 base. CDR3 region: CSANRDSSYEQYF. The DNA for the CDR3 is TGCAGTGCTAACCGGGACAGTTCCTACGAGCAGTACTTC.

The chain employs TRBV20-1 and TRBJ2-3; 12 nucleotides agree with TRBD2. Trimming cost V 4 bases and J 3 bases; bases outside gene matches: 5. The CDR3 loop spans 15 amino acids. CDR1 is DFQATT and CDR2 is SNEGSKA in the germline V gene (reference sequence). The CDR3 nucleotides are TGCAGTGCTAAGAGACTAGCGGGGGAAACAGATACGCAGTATTTT. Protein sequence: CSAKRLAGETDTQYF.

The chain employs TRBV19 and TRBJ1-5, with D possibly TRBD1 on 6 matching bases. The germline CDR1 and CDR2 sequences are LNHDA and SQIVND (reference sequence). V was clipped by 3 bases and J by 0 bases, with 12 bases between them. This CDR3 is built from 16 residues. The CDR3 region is CASSMRTDISNQPQHF. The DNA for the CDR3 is TGTGCCAGTAGTATGAGGACAGACATTAGCAATCAGCCCCAGCATTTT.

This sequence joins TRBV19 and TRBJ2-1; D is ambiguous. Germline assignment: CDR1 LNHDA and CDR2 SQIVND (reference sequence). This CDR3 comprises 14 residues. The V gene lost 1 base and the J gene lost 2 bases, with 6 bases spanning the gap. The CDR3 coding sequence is TGTGCCAGTAGTATAGGTCCAGCCTACAATGAGCAGTTCTTC. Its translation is CASSIGPAYNEQFF.

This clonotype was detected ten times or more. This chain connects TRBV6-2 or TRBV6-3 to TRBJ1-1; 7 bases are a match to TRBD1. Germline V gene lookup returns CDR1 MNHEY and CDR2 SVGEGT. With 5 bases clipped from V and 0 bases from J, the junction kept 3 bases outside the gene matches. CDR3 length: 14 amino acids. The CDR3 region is CASSSGQVNTEAFF. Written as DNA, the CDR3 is TGTGCCAGCAGTAGCGGACAGGTGAACACTGAAGCTTTCTTT.

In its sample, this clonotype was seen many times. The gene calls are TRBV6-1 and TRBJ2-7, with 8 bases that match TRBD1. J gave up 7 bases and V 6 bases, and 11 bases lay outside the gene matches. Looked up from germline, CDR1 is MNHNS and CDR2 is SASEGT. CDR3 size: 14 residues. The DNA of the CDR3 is TGTGCCAGCAGGGTCCGGGACAGGCCGTGGGAGCAGTACTTC. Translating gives CASRVRDRPWEQYF.

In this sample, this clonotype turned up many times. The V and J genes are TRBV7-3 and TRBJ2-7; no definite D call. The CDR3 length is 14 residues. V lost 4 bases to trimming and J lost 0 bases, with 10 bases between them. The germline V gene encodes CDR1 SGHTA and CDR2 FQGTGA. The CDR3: CASSCPPSSYEQYF. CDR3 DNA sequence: TGTGCCAGCAGCTGCCCCCCGAGCTCCTACGAGCAGTACTTC.

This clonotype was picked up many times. The CDR3 region is CASSLVGAPSGYGYTF. The DNA for the CDR3 is TGTGCCAGCAGCTTAGTTGGCGCCCCTTCGGGCTATGGCTACACCTTC. The chain uses TRBV7-2 and TRBJ1-2; D uncertain. Trimming removed 1 base at V and 4 bases at J, with 16 bases between. CDR1 and CDR2 from the germline V gene are SGHTA and FQGNSA. This CDR3 contains 16 residues.

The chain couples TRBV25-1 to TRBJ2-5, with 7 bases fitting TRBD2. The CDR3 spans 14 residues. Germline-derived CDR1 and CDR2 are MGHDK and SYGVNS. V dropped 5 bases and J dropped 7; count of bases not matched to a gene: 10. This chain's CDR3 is CASSLGGTGSTQYF. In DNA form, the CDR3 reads TGTGCCAGCAGTCTCGGGGGGACCGGCTCGACCCAGTACTTC.

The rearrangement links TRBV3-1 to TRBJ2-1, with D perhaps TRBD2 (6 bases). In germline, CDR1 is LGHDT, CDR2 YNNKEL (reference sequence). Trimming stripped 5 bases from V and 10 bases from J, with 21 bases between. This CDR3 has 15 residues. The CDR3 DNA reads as TGTGCCAGCAGCTTACGGAGGACCCCTAGCGAAGAGCAGTTCTTC. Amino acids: CASSLRRTPSEEQFF.